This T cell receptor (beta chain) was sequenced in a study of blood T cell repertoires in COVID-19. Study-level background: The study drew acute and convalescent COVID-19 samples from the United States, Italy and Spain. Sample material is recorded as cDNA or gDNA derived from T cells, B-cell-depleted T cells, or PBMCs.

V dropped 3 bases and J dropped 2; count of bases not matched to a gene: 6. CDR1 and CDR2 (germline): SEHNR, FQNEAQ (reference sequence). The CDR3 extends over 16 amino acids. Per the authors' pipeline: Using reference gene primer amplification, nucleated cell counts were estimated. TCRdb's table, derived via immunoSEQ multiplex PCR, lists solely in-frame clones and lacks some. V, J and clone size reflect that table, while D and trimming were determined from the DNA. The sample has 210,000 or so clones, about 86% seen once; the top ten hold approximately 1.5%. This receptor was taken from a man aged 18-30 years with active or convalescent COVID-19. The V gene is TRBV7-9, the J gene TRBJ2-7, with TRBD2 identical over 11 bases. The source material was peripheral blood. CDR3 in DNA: TGTGCCAGCAGCTTGCGCACTAGCGGGGGAACCTACGAGCAGTACTTC. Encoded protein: CASSLRTSGGTYEQYF.